The entry below gives a single T cell receptor beta chain sequence along with its context. The Seattle site enrolled patients during active infection and followed them longitudinally. The data originate from a study of blood T cell repertoires in COVID-19. For the study at large: Acute-phase and convalescent COVID-19 samples originated in the United States, Italy and Spain. The analysed material was cDNA or gDNA that came from T cells, B-cell-depleted T cells, or PBMCs.

This CDR3 region has 17 residues. V shed 4 bases and J 0 bases; nucleotides not matched to a gene: 11. Germline values: CDR1 LNHDA, CDR2 SQIVND (reference sequence). How the authors handled the data: Using reference gene primer amplification, nucleated cell counts were estimated. The repertoire was sequenced with immunoSEQ multiplex PCR; TCRdb's copy has only in-frame clones and lacks some. From that table come the V and J calls and clone size; the DNA was used to work out D and trimming. Seen here are about 62,000 clones, approximately 90% observed once, and the top ten hold 15% to 20%. The clonotype comes from a woman aged 55-70 years with COVID-19, enrolled during active disease. The sample was peripheral blood. This chain uses TRBV19 with TRBJ1-1, with 7 bases aligning to TRBD1. CDR3 nucleotide sequence: TGTGCCAGTAGTAAACGAGGACAGGTCCTCATGAACACTGAAGCTTTCTTT. It encodes CASSKRGQVLMNTEAFF.